This paragraph reports one T cell receptor (beta chain). No antigen is known for it. This CDR3 contains 12 residues. CDR1 is SNHLY and CDR2 is FYNNEI in the germline V gene. V lost 5 bases to trimming and J lost 8 bases, with 12 bases between them. Sequenced with the Oncomine TCR Beta short-read assay was DNA taken from cultured CD4+ T cells. TCRdb re-called the PCR reads with MiXCR, one entry per CDR3 protein. Of several thousand distinct CDR3 sequences in the sample, about 44% were seen once. As for treatment: 10-day PBMC culture with coronavirus spike peptide pools or control peptides (ViraFEST assay). Peptide pools at approximately 10 ug/ml and IL-2 at about 9.6 IU/ml were added to cultures of a few million PBMCs per well. The sample originates from a study of vaccination and CD4 T cells after COVID-19.

The material was CD4+ T cells from blood, cultured in vitro, obtained after SARS-CoV-2 vaccination. The sequence derives from a human donor who had recovered from COVID-19. The rearrangement links TRBV2 to TRBJ1-2; D is perhaps TRBD1 (5 bases). The CDR3 loop is CASSQGPRGYTF. CDR3 in DNA: TGTGCCAGCAGTCAGGGCCCCAGGGGCTACACCTTC.